This entry lists 20 T cell receptor beta chains sequenced from one sample in a study of blood T cells in healthy people across ages. The use of a sample-barcoded 5' primer and a J-beta primer mix characterized a second PCR of roughly 7 to 11 cycles. TCRdb re-called the 5' RACE reads with MiXCR, one entry per CDR3 protein. The sample has roughly 700,000 distinct CDR3 sequences, over 45% seen once. Sequenced sample: blood. The receptors come from a woman aged 55-70 years in good health.

This chain connects TRBV29-1 to TRBJ2-7; maybe TRBD1 (5 bases). The V end was cut by 4 bases, the J end by 6 bases, with 13 bases between. Germline values: CDR1 SQVTM, CDR2 ANQGSEA. The CDR3 is 12 amino acids. CDR3: CSVVGREFEQYF. As DNA, the CDR3 is TGCAGCGTTGTGGGCAGGGAATTCGAGCAGTACTTC.

This clonotype appeared a few times. The rearrangement uses TRBV27 and TRBJ2-7; possibly TRBD1 for D (6 bases). This CDR3 has 15 amino acids. V dropped 5 bases and J dropped 3 bases, with 17 bases sitting between them. Germline V CDR1 and CDR2: MNHEY, SMNVEV (reference sequence). DNA of the CDR3: TGTGCCAGCAGTCCGGGACAAATGGGCGGCTACGAGCAGTACTTC. As protein: CASSPGQMGGYEQYF.

This clonotype was recorded a few times. The chain recombines TRBV4-1 with TRBJ2-7, with a tentative D call TRBD2 (6 bases). This CDR3 is built from 15 residues. Germline V gives CDR1 MGHRA, CDR2 YSYEKL. V lost 0 bases to trimming and J lost 6 bases, with 15 bases between them. CDR3 coding DNA: TGCGCCAGCAGCCAAGATGGGGGGAGTCTCGGCGAGCAGTACTTC. Translating gives CASSQDGGSLGEQYF.

This clonotype was observed once. V is TRBV6-2 or TRBV6-3 and J is TRBJ1-1, with 8 bases matching TRBD1. The ends lost 2 bases at V and 0 bases at J; junction bases unmatched: 5. The CDR3 is 16 amino acids. Germline values: CDR1 MNHEY, CDR2 SVGEGT. The CDR3 DNA follows: TGTGCCAGCAGTTACGACCGGGACAGGATGAACACTGAAGCTTTCTTT. It encodes CASSYDRDRMNTEAFF.

In regard to this clonotype: This could be a read error, since a much larger clone is one nucleotide away. This sequence joins TRBV10-3 and TRBJ2-3, with TRBD1 matching 12 bases. The length of the CDR3 is 15 residues. Per the germline V gene, CDR1 is ENHRY and CDR2 is SYGVKD. The CDR3 loop is CAIRGDRGRTDTRYF. CDR3 nucleotide sequence: TGTGCCATCAGGGGGGACAGGGGGCGGACAGATACGCGGTATTTT.

The rearrangement joins TRBV27 to TRBJ2-6; D remains unclear. There are 15 residues in the CDR3. The germline V gene has CDR1 MNHEY and CDR2 SMNVEV (reference sequence). With 5 bases removed from V and 1 base from J, the gap between germline ends came to 9 bases. CDR3 bases: TGTGCCAGCAGTCCCCAGGATTCTGGGGCCAACGTCCTGACTTTC. Encoded protein: CASSPQDSGANVLTF. Full variable domain (remainder filled in from reference TRBV27 and TRBJ2-6): EAQVTQNPRYLITVTGKKLTVTCSQNMNHEYMSWYRQDPGLGLRQIYYSMNVEVTDKGDVPEGYKVSRKEKRNFPLILESPSPNQTSLYFCASSPQDSGANVLTFGAGSRLTVL.

The V and J genes are TRBV5-1 and TRBJ2-1; D is unclear. V was shortened by 0 bases and J by 2 bases, with 9 bases between the two germline ends. The CDR3 runs to 15 residues. Germline V gene sequence: CDR1 SGHRS, CDR2 YFSETQ. The CDR3 nucleotides read TGCGCCAGCAGCTTGGCTCATTCCACCTACAATGAGCAGTTCTTC. This encodes CASSLAHSTYNEQFF.

V usage is TRBV20-1 and J usage is TRBJ1-5, with D possibly being TRBD1 (5 bases). V was pared by 5 bases and J by 4 bases, with 15 bases between. The CDR3 consists of 14 residues. In germline, CDR1 is DFQATT, CDR2 SNEGSKA (reference sequence). CDR3 DNA sequence: TGCAGTGCTTGGGACGGGACGTTGAATCAGCCCCAGCATTTT. It specifies CSAWDGTLNQPQHF.

This clonotype has a handful of counts. J is TRBJ2-7 and V is TRBV7-2; 9 bases are a match to TRBD1. The CDR3 has 15 amino acids. The V and J ends lost 3 bases and 7 bases, in that order; junction bases with no gene match: 10. The germline V gene encodes CDR1 SGHTA and CDR2 FQGNSA. CDR3 nucleotide sequence: TGTGCCAGCAGCTTTAGGCGGGGACAGGGTGCGGAGCAGTACTTC. It specifies CASSFRRGQGAEQYF.

The chain joins TRBV20-1 to TRBJ1-5, with 7 bases aligning to TRBD1. CDR1 and CDR2 from the germline V gene are DFQATT and SNEGSKA (reference sequence). The CDR3 length is 13 residues. J lost 3 bases, V lost 5 bases, and 4 bases had no gene match. The CDR3 DNA reads as TGCAGTGCTCTCGACAGGGTCAATCAGCCCCAGCATTTT. Amino acid sequence: CSALDRVNQPQHF.

This chain links TRBV10-3 with TRBJ2-2; TRBD2 is a possible D gene (6 bases). From germline, CDR1 is ENHRY and CDR2 SYGVKD. V lost 8 bases, J lost 4 bases, and 14 bases lay in between. The CDR3 loop spans 14 amino acids. The CDR3 bases are TGTGCCATCGATTCTAGCGTCAGCACCGGGGAGCTGTTTTTT. As protein: CAIDSSVSTGELFF.

This chain connects TRBV5-1 to TRBJ2-7; the D is unclear. The DNA end favors TRBJ2-4, so the J call may be wrong. Germline V CDR1 and CDR2: SGHRS, YFSETQ. The CDR3 runs to 14 residues. CDR3 in amino acids: CASSLKSNQNIQYF. For the CDR3, the DNA is TGCGCCAGCAGCTTGAAGTCAAATCAAAACATTCAGTACTTC.

The chain uses TRBV14 and TRBJ2-7, with 9 positions matching TRBD2. Near its end, the DNA agrees better with TRBJ2-4, so the J call may be wrong. Germline CDR1 reads SGHDN; CDR2 reads FVKESK. The length of the CDR3 is 16 residues. CDR3 in amino acids: CASSPLAGVGENIQYF. The CDR3 DNA follows: TGTGCCAGCAGCCCTTTAGCGGGAGTAGGTGAAAACATTCAGTACTTC.

The V and J genes are TRBV7-2 and TRBJ2-3, with 11 positions matching TRBD2. The CDR3 sequence is 15 residues long. V dropped 5 bases and J dropped 5; count of bases not matched to a gene: 6. The germline gives CDR1 SGHTA, CDR2 FQGNSA. The CDR3 DNA sequence: TGTGCCAGCAGCCGTAGCGGGAGGGGAATAGATACGCAGTATTTT. Translating gives CASSRSGRGIDTQYF.

This clonotype has a handful of counts. The chain recombines TRBV5-1 with TRBJ1-2; D gene unclear. Looked up from germline, CDR1 is SGHRS and CDR2 is YFSETQ. The CDR3 has 14 amino acids. V was clipped by 4 bases and J by 4 bases, with 14 bases between them. CDR3 bases: TGCGCCAGCAGCCTGGAGAGTTGGACCTATGGCTACACCTTC. It specifies CASSLESWTYGYTF.

The genes are TRBV20-1 and TRBJ2-5; 8 bases fit TRBD2. With 0 bases clipped from V and 11 bases from J, the junction kept 20 bases outside the gene matches. The CDR3 has 17 residues. Germline CDR1 is DFQATT and CDR2 is SNEGSKA (reference sequence). Here the CDR3 reads CSAREFPGLLADNEQYF. Written as DNA, the CDR3 is TGCAGTGCTAGAGAATTCCCTGGCCTACTAGCGGACAATGAGCAGTACTTC.

This clonotype was recorded a few times. This chain uses TRBV9 with TRBJ2-1; D gene uncertain. The germline V and J ends were trimmed by 0 bases and 9 bases, with 7 bases remaining between them. The CDR3 is made up of 12 amino acids. Germline-derived CDR1 and CDR2 are SGDLS and YYNGEE. CDR3 amino acids: CASSVAATEQFF. DNA of the CDR3: TGTGCCAGCAGCGTAGCCGCGACTGAGCAGTTCTTC.

This clonotype was picked up a small number of times. V and J are TRBV7-9 and TRBJ2-3; D possibly corresponds to TRBD1 (6 bases). In germline, CDR1 is SEHNR, CDR2 FQNEAQ (reference sequence). This CDR3 is 16 amino acids long. V was trimmed by 5 bases and J by 0 bases, leaving 15 bases between them. This CDR3 reads CASSLTGSSSTDTQYF. For the CDR3, the DNA is TGTGCCAGCAGCCTAACAGGGTCATCTAGCACAGATACGCAGTATTTT.

This clonotype was detected many times. The gene calls are TRBV4-3 and TRBJ2-7; 13 bases agree with TRBD2. The CDR3 is 18 amino acids. Germline V gene lookup returns CDR1 LGHNA and CDR2 YSLEER. Trimming took 1 base from V and 0 from J; bases not matched to a gene: 6. The chain's CDR3 is CASSQGTSGSRGSYEQYF. The CDR3 nucleotides are TGCGCCAGCAGCCAAGGGACTAGCGGGAGTCGGGGCTCCTACGAGCAGTACTTC.

The sample holds many counts of this clonotype. This chain links TRBV4-3 with TRBJ1-2, with D uncertain. V lost 0 bases and J 5 bases, leaving 7 bases between the germline ends. In germline, CDR1 is LGHNA, CDR2 YSLEER. The CDR3 spans 13 residues. CDR3 loop: CASSQEAGYGYTF. DNA of the CDR3: TGCGCCAGCAGCCAAGAAGCAGGATATGGCTACACCTTC.